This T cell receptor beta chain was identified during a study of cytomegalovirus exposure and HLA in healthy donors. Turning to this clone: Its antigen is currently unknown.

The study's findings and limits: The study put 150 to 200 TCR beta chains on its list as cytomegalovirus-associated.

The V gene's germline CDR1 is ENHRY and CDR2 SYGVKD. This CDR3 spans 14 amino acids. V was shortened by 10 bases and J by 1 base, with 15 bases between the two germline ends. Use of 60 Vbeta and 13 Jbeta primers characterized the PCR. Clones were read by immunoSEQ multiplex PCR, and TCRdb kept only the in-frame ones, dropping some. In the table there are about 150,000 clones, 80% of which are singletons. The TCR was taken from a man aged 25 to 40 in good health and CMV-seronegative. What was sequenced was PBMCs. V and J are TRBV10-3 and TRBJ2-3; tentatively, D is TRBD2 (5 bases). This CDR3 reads CASPLGLGTDTQYF. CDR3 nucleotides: TGTGCCAGTCCACTAGGCTTAGGCACAGATACGCAGTATTTT.